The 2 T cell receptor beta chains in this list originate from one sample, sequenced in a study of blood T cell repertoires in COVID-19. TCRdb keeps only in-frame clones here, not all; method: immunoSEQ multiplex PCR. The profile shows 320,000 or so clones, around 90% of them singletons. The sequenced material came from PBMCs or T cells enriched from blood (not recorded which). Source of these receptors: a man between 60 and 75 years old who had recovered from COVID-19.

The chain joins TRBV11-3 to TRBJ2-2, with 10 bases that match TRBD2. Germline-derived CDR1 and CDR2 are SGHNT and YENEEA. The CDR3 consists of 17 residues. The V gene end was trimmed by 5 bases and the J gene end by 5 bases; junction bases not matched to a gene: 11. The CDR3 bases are TGTGCCAGCAGCCGGAAGGGGCTAGCGGGAGAAACCGGGGAGCTGTTTTTT. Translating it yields CASSRKGLAGETGELFF.

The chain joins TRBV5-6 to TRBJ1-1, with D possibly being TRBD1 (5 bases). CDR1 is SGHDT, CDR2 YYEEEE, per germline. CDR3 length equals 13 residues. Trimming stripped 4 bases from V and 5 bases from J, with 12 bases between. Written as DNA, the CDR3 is TGTGCCAGCAGCCCATTCCGGGGGACTGAAGCTTTCTTT. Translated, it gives CASSPFRGTEAFF.